The 25 T cell receptor beta chains given below trace back to one sample, sequenced in a study of human versus mouse CDR3 diversity and MHC coevolution. The assay was immunoSEQ multiplex PCR, and TCRdb's table has in-frame clones only and misses some. The table records 86,000 or so clones, roughly 95% of them present only once. The source material was naive CD4+ T cells from blood. Subset in this sample: CD45RO-negative CD62L-positive naive CD4 T cells. These receptor sequences come from a person aged 30 to 70 in good health.

V and J are TRBV5-1 and TRBJ1-1; D remains unclear. The CDR3 has 15 amino acids. Per the germline V gene, CDR1 is SGHRS and CDR2 is YFSETQ. Trimming removed 4 bases from V and 0 bases from J, with 13 bases in between. This CDR3 reads CASSLQSGLNTEAFF. The CDR3 DNA reads TGCGCCAGCAGCCTCCAGAGCGGTTTGAACACTGAAGCTTTCTTT.

The DNA for the CDR3 is TGTGCCAGCAGCGTAGAAGCGGGGGGCACAGATACGCAGTATTTT. Encoded protein: CASSVEAGGTDTQYF. The rearrangement links TRBV9 to TRBJ2-3; 8 bases line up with TRBD2. Trimming cost V 0 bases and J 1 base; bases outside gene matches: 1. Germline V CDR1 and CDR2: SGDLS, YYNGEE. This CDR3 is built from 15 residues. Filled out from reference TRBV9 and TRBJ2-3, the complete variable domain reads DSGVTQTPKHLITATGQRVTLRCSPRSGDLSVYWYQQSLDQGLQFLIQYYNGEERAKGNILERFSAQQFPDLHSELNLSSLELGDSALYFCASSVEAGGTDTQYFGPGTRLTVL.

The J gene is TRBJ2-1, the V gene TRBV28; 10 bases agree with TRBD2. CDR1 MDHEN and CDR2 SYDVKM come from the germline V gene. This CDR3 contains 14 residues. V lost 9 bases, J lost 7 bases, and 9 bases stayed unmatched. DNA for the CDR3: TGTGCCAGTCTACTAGCGGGGTCTGGGAATGAGCAGTTCTTC. Amino acids: CASLLAGSGNEQFF. Variable domain in full (rest from reference TRBV28 and TRBJ2-1): DVKVTQSSRYLVKRTGEKVFLECVQDMDHENMFWYRQDPGLGLRLIYFSYDVKMKEKGDIPEGYSVSREKKERFSLILESASTNQTSMYLCASLLAGSGNEQFFGPGTRLTVL.

This clone was detected a few times. The rearrangement uses TRBV7-9 and TRBJ1-2; unclear D gene. Trimming removed 4 bases at V and 8 bases at J, with 17 bases between. The CDR3 length is 14 residues. The germline gives CDR1 SEHNR, CDR2 FQNEAQ (reference sequence). Here the CDR3 reads CASSYDEAAGGYTF. CDR3 nucleotide sequence: TGTGCCAGCAGCTACGACGAGGCAGCGGGGGGCTACACCTTC.

The chain joins TRBV5-1 to TRBJ2-3, with 7 bases lining up with TRBD1. This CDR3 comprises 14 residues. From germline, CDR1 is SGHRS and CDR2 YFSETQ. V lost 4 bases, J lost 4 bases, and 6 bases stayed unmatched. For the CDR3, the DNA is TGCGCCAGCAGCCCCGGACAGGAGGCAGATACGCAGTATTTT. Its protein product is CASSPGQEADTQYF.

The J gene is TRBJ2-7, the V gene TRBV6-6; 9 bases are a match to TRBD2. The CDR3 is 15 amino acids. Looked up from germline, CDR1 is MNHNY and CDR2 is SVGAGI (reference sequence). With V trimmed by 9 bases and J by 2 bases, 11 bases remained unmatched. The CDR3 protein is CASTTRTSATYEQYF. The CDR3 nucleotides are TGTGCCAGTACCACTCGGACTAGCGCAACCTACGAGCAGTACTTC.

The chain is built from TRBV18 and TRBJ2-1, with D unclear. This CDR3 comprises 13 residues. In germline, CDR1 is KGHSH, CDR2 LQKENI. Trimming left V 1 base short and J 9 bases short, with 10 bases between. The CDR3 DNA reads as TGTGCCAGCTCACCACAGCCTCCTAGTGAGCAGTTCTTC. Its protein product is CASSPQPPSEQFF. Variable domain in full (rest from reference TRBV18 and TRBJ2-1): NAGVMQNPRHLVRRRGQEARLRCSPMKGHSHVYWYRQLPEEGLKFMVYLQKENIIDESGMPKERFSAEFPKEGPSILRIQQVVRGDSAAYFCASSPQPPSEQFFGPGTRLTVL.

The chain joins TRBV9 to TRBJ2-7, with D perhaps matching TRBD2 (5 bases). CDR3 length: 13 residues. Germline values: CDR1 SGDLS, CDR2 YYNGEE. V lost 0 bases and J 6 bases, leaving 10 bases between the germline ends. In DNA, the CDR3 is TGTGCCAGCAGCGTAGTTGGAGGCGCCGAGCAGTACTTC. Its protein is CASSVVGGAEQYF.

The rearrangement uses TRBV6-6 and TRBJ2-7; unclear D gene. This CDR3 spans 13 amino acids. Trimming stripped 9 bases from V and 3 bases from J, with 15 bases between. Germline CDR1 and CDR2: MNHNY and SVGAGI (reference sequence). In DNA form, the CDR3 reads TGTGCCAGTCAGCCAGGCCCCAACTACGAGCAGTACTTC. Amino acid sequence: CASQPGPNYEQYF.

As for this clone: The junction shows a germline mismatch at one end, possibly a read error. The same CDR3 also results from other DNA sequences found in this sample. The gene calls are TRBV7-9 and TRBJ2-6; D might be TRBD1 (6 bases). This CDR3 region has 15 residues. The germline V gene has CDR1 SEHNR and CDR2 FQNEAQ (reference sequence). CDR3 nucleotide sequence: TGTGCCAGCAGCCTACAGGGCGGTGGGGCCAACGTCTTGACTTTC. It is translated as CASSLQGGGANVLTF.

This clone was found once. V usage is TRBV11-2 and J usage is TRBJ1-2; no firm D call. With 3 bases removed from V and 7 bases from J, the gap between germline ends came to 12 bases. CDR3 size: 13 residues. Germline-derived CDR1 and CDR2 are SGHAT and FQNNGV. The DNA of the CDR3 is TGTGCCAGCAGCTTTGCCACTACGGGTGGCTACACCTTC. It codes for CASSFATTGGYTF.

This clone was detected once. The genes are TRBV7-9 and TRBJ2-2; tentatively, D is TRBD2 (6 bases). Trimming stripped 2 bases from V and 7 bases from J, with 14 bases between. CDR1 is SEHNR and CDR2 is FQNEAQ in the germline V gene (reference sequence). This CDR3 contains 15 residues. The CDR3 loop is CASSLRRAVGGELFF. In DNA, the CDR3 is TGTGCCAGCAGCTTAAGGAGGGCGGTCGGCGGGGAGCTGTTTTTT.

The rearrangement links TRBV5-1 to TRBJ2-3; 14 nucleotides match TRBD2. CDR1 is SGHRS and CDR2 is YFSETQ in the germline V gene. J lost 5 bases, V lost 0 bases, and 8 bases had no gene match. The CDR3 extends over 18 amino acids. The CDR3 coding sequence is TGCGCCAGCAGCTTGGCCCGACTAGCGGGAGGGCCGGTAGATACGCAGTATTTT. This translates into CASSLARLAGGPVDTQYF.

The chain links TRBV5-4 to TRBJ1-1; 8 nucleotides agree with TRBD1. With 4 bases clipped from V and 4 bases from J, the junction kept 9 bases outside the gene matches. The germline V gene encodes CDR1 SGHNT and CDR2 YYREEE (reference sequence). This CDR3 is built from 15 residues. The CDR3 nucleotides are TGTGCCAGCAGCACAGACAGGGGAAGGGGCACTGAAGCTTTCTTT. This gives the protein CASSTDRGRGTEAFF.

V usage is TRBV28 and J usage is TRBJ1-1; TRBD1 matches at 8 bases. Germline CDR1 and CDR2: MDHEN and SYDVKM. V dropped 6 bases and J dropped 7; count of bases not matched to a gene: 10. This CDR3 has 14 amino acids. Here the CDR3 DNA reads TGTGCCAGCAGCCGGACAGGGACGCATGGTGAAGCTTTCTTT. Amino acid sequence: CASSRTGTHGEAFF.

CDR3 amino acids: CASSPRTALEAFF. The CDR3 DNA reads TGTGCCAGCAGCCCCCGGACAGCCCTTGAAGCTTTCTTT. V is TRBV7-2 and J is TRBJ1-1; possibly TRBD1 for D (6 bases). Between the trimmed V and J ends, which lost 5 bases and 7 bases, there was a span of 14 bases. CDR1 SGHTA and CDR2 FQGNSA come from the germline V gene. This CDR3 has 13 residues.

V gene TRBV11-2 combines with J gene TRBJ2-1, with 7 nucleotides matching TRBD2. Losses at the gene ends were 5 bases for V and 12 bases for J; bases not matched to a gene: 7. Germline assignment: CDR1 SGHAT and CDR2 FQNNGV. This CDR3 has 12 amino acids. The CDR3 DNA is TGTGCCAGCAGCGGACTAGTCTTGTGGCAGTTCTTC. Translated: CASSGLVLWQFF.

The V call is TRBV5-1, the J call TRBJ1-1; the D is unclear. This CDR3 is 14 amino acids long. CDR1 is SGHRS and CDR2 is YFSETQ in the germline V gene. V dropped 3 bases and J dropped 1 base, with 10 bases sitting between them. The CDR3 sequence is CASSSRTENTEAFF. CDR3 nucleotides: TGCGCCAGCAGCTCCCGAACAGAGAACACTGAAGCTTTCTTT. Full variable domain (outside the CDR3, taken from reference TRBV5-1 and TRBJ1-1): KAGVTQTPRYLIKTRGQQVTLSCSPISGHRSVSWYQQTPGQGLQFLFEYFSETQRNKGNFPGRFSGRQFSNSRSEMNVSTLELGDSALYLCASSSRTENTEAFFGQGTRLTVV.

This clone was recorded once. The CDR3, as DNA: TGTGCCATCAGAGGAACGGACAACCCCTACGAGCAGTACTTC. As protein: CAIRGTDNPYEQYF. The J gene is TRBJ2-5, the V gene TRBV10-3, with D perhaps TRBD1 (5 bases). The J call may be in error: the DNA end matches TRBJ2-7 better. The germline CDR1 and CDR2 sequences are ENHRY and SYGVKD. This CDR3 spans 14 amino acids.

V usage is TRBV7-2 and J usage is TRBJ2-7; TRBD2 matches 11 bases. Germline V gives CDR1 SGHTA, CDR2 FQGNSA. The ends lost 0 bases at V and 2 bases at J; junction bases unmatched: 3. CDR3 size: 16 residues. As DNA, the CDR3 is TGTGCCAGCAGCTTAGCGCTAGCGGGGGGCACCTACGAGCAGTACTTC. Its protein is CASSLALAGGTYEQYF.

The rearrangement uses TRBV6-5 and TRBJ2-7; D is unresolved. The V end lost 2 bases, the J end lost 1 base, and 12 bases lay between the germline ends. The CDR3 has 15 amino acids. Germline V gene sequence: CDR1 MNHEY, CDR2 SVGAGI. CDR3 in amino acids: CASSYNSLSSYEQYF. The CDR3 coding sequence is TGTGCCAGCAGTTACAACAGCCTGTCTTCCTACGAGCAGTACTTC.

The J gene is TRBJ2-2, the V gene TRBV29-1; 8 nucleotides match TRBD1. Germline lookup yields CDR1 SQVTM and CDR2 ANQGSEA. V dropped 7 bases and J dropped 4; count of bases not matched to a gene: 14. This CDR3 region has 16 residues. CDR3 sequence: CSARTGSSGLTGELFF. CDR3 coding DNA: TGCAGCGCCCGGACAGGGTCGTCAGGTCTCACCGGGGAGCTGTTTTTT.

This chain connects TRBV7-9 to TRBJ2-1; 7 nucleotides align to TRBD1. The V and J ends lost 2 bases and 1 base, in that order; junction bases with no gene match: 2. This CDR3 is built from 15 residues. In germline, CDR1 is SEHNR, CDR2 FQNEAQ (reference sequence). This CDR3 reads CASSLLGQSYNEQFF. The CDR3 nucleotides read TGTGCCAGCAGCTTATTGGGACAGTCCTACAATGAGCAGTTCTTC.

The chain carries TRBV2 and TRBJ1-1, with a weak D call TRBD1 (6 bases). Germline CDR1 SNHLY, CDR2 FYNNEI. Between the trimmed V and J ends, which lost 11 bases and 7 bases, there was a span of 17 bases. The CDR3 is 12 residues long. The CDR3 loop reads CAWGGAWGEAFF. As DNA, the CDR3 is TGTGCCTGGGGGGGGGCTTGGGGTGAAGCTTTCTTT.

This clone was seen only a few times. V gene TRBV9 combines with J gene TRBJ2-7; no reliable D call. The germline CDR1 and CDR2 sequences are SGDLS and YYNGEE. Trimming left V 0 bases short and J 0 bases short, with 10 bases between. The CDR3 runs to 15 residues. As DNA, the CDR3 is TGTGCCAGCAGCGTAGGGGCGTTTAGCTCCTACGAGCAGTACTTC. Amino acids: CASSVGAFSSYEQYF.